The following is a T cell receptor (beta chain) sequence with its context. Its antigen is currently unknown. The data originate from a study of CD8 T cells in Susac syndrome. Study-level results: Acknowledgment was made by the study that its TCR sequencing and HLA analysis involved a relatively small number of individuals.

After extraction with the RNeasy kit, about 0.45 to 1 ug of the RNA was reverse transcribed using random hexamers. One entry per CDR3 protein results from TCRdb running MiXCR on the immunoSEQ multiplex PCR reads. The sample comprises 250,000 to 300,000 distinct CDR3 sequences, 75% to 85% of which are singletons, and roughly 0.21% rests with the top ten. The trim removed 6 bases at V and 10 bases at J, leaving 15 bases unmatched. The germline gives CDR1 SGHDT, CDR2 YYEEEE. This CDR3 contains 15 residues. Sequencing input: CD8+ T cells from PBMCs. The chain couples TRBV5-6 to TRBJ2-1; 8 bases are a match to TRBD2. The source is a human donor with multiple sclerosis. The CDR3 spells CASTQRFSAGVEQFF. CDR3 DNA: TGTGCCAGCACTCAAAGATTCTCAGCGGGAGTGGAGCAGTTCTTC. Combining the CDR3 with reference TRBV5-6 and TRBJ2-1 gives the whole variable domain DAGVTQSPTHLIKTRGQQVTLRCSPKSGHDTVSWYQQALGQGPQFIFQYYEEEERQRGNFPDRFSGHQFPNYSSELNVNALLLGDSALYLCASTQRFSAGVEQFFGPGTRLTVL.